The clone carrying this T cell receptor beta chain was found once. Here immunoSEQ multiplex PCR was the method, and the copy in TCRdb shows in-frame clones only, minus some. In the table there are fewer than 200,000 clones, just over 85% of which are singletons. This sample is part of a study of T cell responses to AZD1222 COVID-19 vaccine. Trimming took 5 bases from V and 5 from J; bases not matched to a gene: 10. Germline assignment: CDR1 SGHAT and CDR2 FQNNGV. This CDR3 comprises 15 residues. The chain recombines TRBV11-2 with TRBJ2-5, with 8 bases aligning to TRBD2. The specimen was peripheral blood, collected on day 0 of AZD1222 vaccination. The TCR comes from an adult in good health. CDR3 nucleotide sequence: TGTGCCAGCAGCATGGGGGGACTAGATGGGGAGACCCAGTACTTC. This codes for CASSMGGLDGETQYF.